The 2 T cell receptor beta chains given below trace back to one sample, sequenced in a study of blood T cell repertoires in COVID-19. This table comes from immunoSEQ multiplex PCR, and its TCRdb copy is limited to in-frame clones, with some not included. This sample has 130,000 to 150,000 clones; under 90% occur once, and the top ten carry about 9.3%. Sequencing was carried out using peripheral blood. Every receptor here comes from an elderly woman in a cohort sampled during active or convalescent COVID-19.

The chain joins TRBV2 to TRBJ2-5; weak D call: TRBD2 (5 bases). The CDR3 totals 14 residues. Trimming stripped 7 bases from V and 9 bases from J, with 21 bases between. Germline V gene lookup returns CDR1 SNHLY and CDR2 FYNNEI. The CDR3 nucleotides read TGTGCCAGCAATGTTGCTAGCCCTGGGGTGGCCCAGTACTTC. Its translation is CASNVASPGVAQYF. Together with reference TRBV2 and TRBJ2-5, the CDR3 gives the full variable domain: EPEVTQTPSHQVTQMGQEVILRCVPISNHLYFYWYRQILGQKVEFLVSFYNNEISEKSEIFDDQFSVERPDGSNFTLKIRSTKLEDSAMYFCASNVASPGVAQYFGPGTRLLVL.

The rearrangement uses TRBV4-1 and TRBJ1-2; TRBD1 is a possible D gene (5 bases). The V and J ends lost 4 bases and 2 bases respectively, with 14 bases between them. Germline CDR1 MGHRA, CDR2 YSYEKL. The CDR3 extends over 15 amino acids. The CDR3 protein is CASSLPGRTNYGYTF. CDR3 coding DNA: TGCGCCAGCAGCCTCCCGGGCAGGACAAACTATGGCTACACCTTC.